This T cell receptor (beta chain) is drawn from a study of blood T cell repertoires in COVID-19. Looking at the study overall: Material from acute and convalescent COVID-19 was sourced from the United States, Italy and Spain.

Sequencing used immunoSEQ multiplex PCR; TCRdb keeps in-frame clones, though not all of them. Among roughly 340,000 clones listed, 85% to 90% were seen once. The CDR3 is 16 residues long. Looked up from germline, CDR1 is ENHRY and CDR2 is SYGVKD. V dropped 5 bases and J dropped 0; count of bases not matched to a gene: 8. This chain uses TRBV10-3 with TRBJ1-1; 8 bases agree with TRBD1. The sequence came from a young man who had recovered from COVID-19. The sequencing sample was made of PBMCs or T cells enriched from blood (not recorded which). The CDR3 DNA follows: TGTGCCATCAGTCCCAGAACAGGGGGGATGAACACTGAAGCTTTCTTT. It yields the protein CAISPRTGGMNTEAFF.